This T cell receptor beta chain was sequenced during a study of PD-1 blockade in classical Hodgkin lymphoma. Study as a whole: The nivolumab dose that patients received was 3 mg/kg, given intravenously every 2 weeks.

The table came from immunoSEQ multiplex PCR; TCRdb's copy has only in-frame clones and leaves some out. The sample lists tens of thousands of clones, approximately 90% occurring once. The CDR3 spans 14 residues. Germline CDR1 and CDR2: SGHTA and FQGNSA. Trimming stripped 1 base from V and 5 bases from J, with 12 bases between. Findings of the study overall: At baseline, newly diagnosed patients reportedly showed less TCR diversity than healthy donors. Complete responders possessed baseline diversity comparable to newly diagnosed patients. Exclusion was the outcome for patients who began nivolumab under 1 year after ASCT.

On this clone itself: Its antigen is undetermined.

Sample time point: cycle 4 day 1 (C4D1), after about 6 weeks of nivolumab. All patients experienced relapse after autologous stem cell transplantation, and brentuximab vedotin exposure was variable. This sequence was found in a human donor with classical Hodgkin lymphoma. This sequence joins TRBV7-2 and TRBJ2-7, with D maybe TRBD1 (6 bases). Sequenced material: peripheral blood mononuclear cells (PBMCs), taken before the fourth cycle of nivolumab. The CDR3 sequence is CASSLEGGYHEQYF. The CDR3 bases are TGTGCCAGCAGCTTAGAAGGGGGTTACCACGAGCAGTACTTC.